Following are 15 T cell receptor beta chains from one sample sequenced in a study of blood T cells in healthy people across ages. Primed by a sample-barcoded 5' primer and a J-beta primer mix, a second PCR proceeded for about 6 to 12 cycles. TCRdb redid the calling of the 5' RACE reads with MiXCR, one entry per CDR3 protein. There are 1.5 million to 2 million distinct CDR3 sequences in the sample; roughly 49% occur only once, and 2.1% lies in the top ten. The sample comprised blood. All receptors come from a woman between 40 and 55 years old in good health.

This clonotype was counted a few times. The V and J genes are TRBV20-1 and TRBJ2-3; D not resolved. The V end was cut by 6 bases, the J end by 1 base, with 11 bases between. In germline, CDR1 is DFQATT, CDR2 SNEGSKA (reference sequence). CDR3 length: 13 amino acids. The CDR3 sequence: CSADEARTDTQYF. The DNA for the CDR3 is TGCAGTGCGGACGAGGCCCGCACAGATACGCAGTATTTT.

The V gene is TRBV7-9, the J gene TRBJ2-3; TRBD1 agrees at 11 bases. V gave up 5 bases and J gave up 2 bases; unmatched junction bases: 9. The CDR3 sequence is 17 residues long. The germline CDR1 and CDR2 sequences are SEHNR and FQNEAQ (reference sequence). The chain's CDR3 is CASSHPGQGEPTDTQYF. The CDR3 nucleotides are TGTGCCAGCAGCCATCCGGGACAGGGGGAACCCACAGATACGCAGTATTTT.

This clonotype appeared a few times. For the CDR3, the DNA is TGCGCCAGCAGCCAAGTGGCGGTCACAGATACGCAGTATTTT. Residues: CASSQVAVTDTQYF. The chain couples TRBV4-3 to TRBJ2-3; D is unresolved. V was pared by 1 base and J by 2 bases, with 7 bases between. CDR3 length: 14 residues. Germline values: CDR1 LGHNA, CDR2 YSLEER.

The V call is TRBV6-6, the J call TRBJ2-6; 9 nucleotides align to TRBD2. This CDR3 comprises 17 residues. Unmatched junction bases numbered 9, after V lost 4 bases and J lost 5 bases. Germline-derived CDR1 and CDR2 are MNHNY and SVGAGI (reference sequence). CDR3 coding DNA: TGTGCCAGCAGTTCGTCCGGGACTAGCATTAGGGCCAACGTCCTGACTTTC. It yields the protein CASSSSGTSIRANVLTF.

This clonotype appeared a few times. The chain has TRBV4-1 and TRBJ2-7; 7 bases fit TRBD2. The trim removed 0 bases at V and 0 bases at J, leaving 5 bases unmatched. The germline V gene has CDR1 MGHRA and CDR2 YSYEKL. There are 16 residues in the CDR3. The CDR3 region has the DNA TGCGCCAGCAGCCAAGATGGACTAGGATTCTCCTACGAGCAGTACTTC. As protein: CASSQDGLGFSYEQYF.

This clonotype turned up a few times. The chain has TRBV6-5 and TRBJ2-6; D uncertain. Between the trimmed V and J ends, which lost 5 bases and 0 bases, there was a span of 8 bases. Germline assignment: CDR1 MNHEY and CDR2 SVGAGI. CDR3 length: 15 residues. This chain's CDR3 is CASSKQSSGANVLTF. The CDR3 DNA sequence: TGTGCCAGCAGTAAGCAGAGCTCTGGGGCCAACGTCCTGACTTTC.

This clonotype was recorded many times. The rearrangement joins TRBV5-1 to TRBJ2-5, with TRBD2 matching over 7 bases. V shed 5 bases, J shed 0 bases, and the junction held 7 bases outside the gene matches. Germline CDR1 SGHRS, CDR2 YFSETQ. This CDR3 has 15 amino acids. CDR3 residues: CASRRDYLYQETQYF. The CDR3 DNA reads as TGCGCCAGCAGACGGGACTACTTGTACCAAGAGACCCAGTACTTC.

CDR3 sequence (DNA): TGTGCCAGCAACAATCGACAGGCTGATAACTATGGCTACACCTTC. Its protein product is CASNNRQADNYGYTF. The V and J genes are TRBV28 and TRBJ1-2, with a tentative D call TRBD1 (6 bases). V lost 7 bases, J lost 1 base, and 16 bases lay in between. This CDR3 has 15 amino acids. Germline V gene sequence: CDR1 MDHEN, CDR2 SYDVKM.

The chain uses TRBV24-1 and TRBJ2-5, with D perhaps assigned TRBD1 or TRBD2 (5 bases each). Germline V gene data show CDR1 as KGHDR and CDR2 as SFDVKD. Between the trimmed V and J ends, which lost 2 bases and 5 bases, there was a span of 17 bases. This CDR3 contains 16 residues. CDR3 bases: TGTGCCACCAGTGATTGGGACGTAGAGAGCGGTGAGACCCAGTACTTC. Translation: CATSDWDVESGETQYF.

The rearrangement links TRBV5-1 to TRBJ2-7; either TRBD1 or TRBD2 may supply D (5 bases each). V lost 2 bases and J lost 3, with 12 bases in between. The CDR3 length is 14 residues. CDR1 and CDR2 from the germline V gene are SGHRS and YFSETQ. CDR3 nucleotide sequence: TGCGCCAGCAGCTTTTCGGGACGGGTCTACGAGCAGTACTTC. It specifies CASSFSGRVYEQYF. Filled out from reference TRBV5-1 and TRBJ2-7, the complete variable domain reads KAGVTQTPRYLIKTRGQQVTLSCSPISGHRSVSWYQQTPGQGLQFLFEYFSETQRNKGNFPGRFSGRQFSNSRSEMNVSTLELGDSALYLCASSFSGRVYEQYFGPGTRLTVT.

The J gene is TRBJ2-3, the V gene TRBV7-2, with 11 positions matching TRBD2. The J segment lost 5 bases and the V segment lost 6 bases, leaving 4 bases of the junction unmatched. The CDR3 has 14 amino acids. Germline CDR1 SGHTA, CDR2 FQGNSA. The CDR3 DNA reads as TGTGCCAGCAGTTCGGGACTAGCGGAAGATACGCAGTATTTT. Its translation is CASSSGLAEDTQYF.

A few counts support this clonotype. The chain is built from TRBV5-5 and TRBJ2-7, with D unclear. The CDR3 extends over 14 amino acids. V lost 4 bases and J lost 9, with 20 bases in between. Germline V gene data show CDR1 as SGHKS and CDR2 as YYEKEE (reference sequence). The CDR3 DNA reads TGTGCCAGCAGCCTACTTTCAGGAGTCCAGGCGCAGTACTTC. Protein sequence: CASSLLSGVQAQYF.

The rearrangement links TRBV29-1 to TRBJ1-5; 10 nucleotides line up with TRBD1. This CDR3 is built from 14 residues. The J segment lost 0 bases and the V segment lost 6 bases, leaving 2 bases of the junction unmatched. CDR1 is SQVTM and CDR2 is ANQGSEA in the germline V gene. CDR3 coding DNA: TGCAGCGTATGGGACAGGGGTAGCAATCAGCCCCAGCATTTT. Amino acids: CSVWDRGSNQPQHF.

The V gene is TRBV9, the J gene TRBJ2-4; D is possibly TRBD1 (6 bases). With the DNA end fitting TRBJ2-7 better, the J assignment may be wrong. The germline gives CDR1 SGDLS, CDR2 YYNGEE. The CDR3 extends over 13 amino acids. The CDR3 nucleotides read TGTGCCAGCAGCGGGGGACATCCTTTCGAGCAGTACTTC. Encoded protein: CASSGGHPFEQYF.

CDR3 protein: CAIRGTGGNQPQHF. CDR3 nucleotides: TGTGCCATCAGGGGGACAGGGGGCAATCAGCCCCAGCATTTT. The rearrangement links TRBV10-3 to TRBJ1-5; 10 positions agree with TRBD1. The CDR3 has 14 amino acids. V shed 6 bases, J shed 2 bases, and the junction held 1 base outside the gene matches. The germline CDR1 and CDR2 sequences are ENHRY and SYGVKD.